Shown below are 10 T cell receptor beta chains from a single sample sequenced in a study of ipilimumab plus nivolumab after autologous stem cell transplantation. The method was immunoSEQ multiplex PCR; TCRdb's version includes in-frame clones alone and lacks a portion of them. The sample consists of about 22,000 clones, around 74% of them appearing once. The specimen comprised PBMCs, sampled in a trial of ipilimumab plus nivolumab as post-transplant consolidation. These receptor sequences come from a male donor with diffuse large B-cell lymphoma.

The chain links TRBV14 to TRBJ2-3; 8 nucleotides match TRBD2. CDR3 length equals 16 residues. J gave up 7 bases and V 4 bases, and 13 bases lay outside the gene matches. Per germline, CDR1 SGHDN and CDR2 FVKESK. The CDR3 DNA sequence: TGTGCCAGCAGCCTACGGGCCTCGGGGGGGCGATATACGCAGTATTTT. Protein: CASSLRASGGRYTQYF.

This clone was observed a handful of times. V and J are TRBV7-3 and TRBJ2-5, with D perhaps TRBD2 (5 bases). V dropped 5 bases and J dropped 4 bases, with 14 bases sitting between them. Germline-derived CDR1 and CDR2 are SGHTA and FQGTGA. This CDR3 has 14 amino acids. CDR3 protein: CASSRGPRGETQYF. For the CDR3, the DNA is TGTGCCAGCAGCCGAGGGCCAAGAGGAGAGACCCAGTACTTC.

The rearrangement joins TRBV29-1 to TRBJ1-2; TRBD1 matches at 11 bases. The junction had 4 bases not matched to a gene; V was cut back by 3 bases and J by 4 bases. Germline CDR1 and CDR2: SQVTM and ANQGSEA. The CDR3 extends over 14 amino acids. This chain's CDR3 is CSVDIGQGAYGYTF. The DNA for the CDR3 is TGCAGCGTTGATATAGGACAGGGGGCCTATGGCTACACCTTC.

The chain couples TRBV4-1 to TRBJ2-5, with 11 bases fitting TRBD2. V gave up 4 bases and J gave up 1 base; unmatched junction bases: 8. The CDR3 consists of 17 residues. Germline V gene sequence: CDR1 MGHRA, CDR2 YSYEKL. The CDR3 is CASSRTLGLAVQETQYF. In nucleotides, the CDR3 is TGCGCCAGCAGCCGCACCTTGGGACTAGCGGTCCAAGAGACCCAGTACTTC.

This rearrangement joins TRBV9 to TRBJ2-5, with D perhaps TRBD2 (5 bases). V gave up 0 bases and J gave up 5 bases, with 14 bases separating them. This CDR3 comprises 15 residues. CDR1 and CDR2 (germline): SGDLS, YYNGEE. The CDR3 is CASSVAGLLGETQYF. For the CDR3, the DNA is TGTGCCAGCAGCGTAGCAGGACTCCTGGGGGAGACCCAGTACTTC. The entire variable domain, with the rest obtained from reference TRBV9 and TRBJ2-5, is as follows: DSGVTQTPKHLITATGQRVTLRCSPRSGDLSVYWYQQSLDQGLQFLIQYYNGEERAKGNILERFSAQQFPDLHSELNLSSLELGDSALYFCASSVAGLLGETQYFGPGTRLLVL.

The chain employs TRBV15 and TRBJ2-5; weak D call: TRBD1 (6 bases). The CDR3 spans 15 residues. Trimming cost V 5 bases and J 1 base, with 14 bases left between them. CDR1 is LNHNV, CDR2 YYDKDF, per germline (reference sequence). CDR3 DNA: TGTGCCACCAGCGGGATCGGACAGCTCCAAGAGACCCAGTACTTC. Encoded protein: CATSGIGQLQETQYF.

The chain has TRBV14 and TRBJ1-4, with D uncertain. In germline, CDR1 is SGHDN, CDR2 FVKESK. The CDR3 spans 13 residues. V gave up 4 bases and J gave up 8 bases, with 11 bases separating them. This chain's CDR3 is CASSPGQREKLFF. CDR3 nucleotide sequence: TGTGCCAGCAGCCCTGGCCAGAGGGAAAAACTGTTTTTT.

The chain uses TRBV5-4 and TRBJ2-1; D gene uncertain. CDR3 size: 15 residues. V was clipped by 0 bases and J by 1 base, with 8 bases between them. Germline CDR1 reads SGHNT; CDR2 reads YYREEE (reference sequence). CDR3 coding DNA: TGTGCCAGCAGCTTGGGTGGGAAGTCCTACAATGAGCAGTTCTTC. It is translated as CASSLGGKSYNEQFF. The entire variable domain, with the rest obtained from reference TRBV5-4 and TRBJ2-1, is as follows: ETGVTQSPTHLIKTRGQQVTLRCSSQSGHNTVSWYQQALGQGPQFIFQYYREEENGRGNFPPRFSGLQFPNYSSELNVNALELDDSALYLCASSLGGKSYNEQFFGPGTRLTVL.

The J gene is TRBJ1-2, the V gene TRBV2; D is unresolved. Trimming cost V 4 bases and J 3 bases, with 15 bases left between them. This CDR3 contains 15 residues. Per germline, CDR1 SNHLY and CDR2 FYNNEI. CDR3 sequence reads: CASSATQRAYYGYTF. For the CDR3, the DNA is TGTGCCAGCAGTGCCACCCAAAGGGCATACTATGGCTACACCTTC.

This clone was seen a single time. V is TRBV7-9 and J is TRBJ2-3; 8 bases fit TRBD1. The germline gives CDR1 SEHNR, CDR2 FQNEAQ (reference sequence). This CDR3 comprises 15 residues. V gave up 2 bases and J gave up 6 bases; unmatched junction bases: 7. The CDR3 loop is CASSLWQGAMDTQYF. In DNA, the CDR3 is TGTGCCAGCAGCTTATGGCAGGGGGCGATGGATACGCAGTATTTT.